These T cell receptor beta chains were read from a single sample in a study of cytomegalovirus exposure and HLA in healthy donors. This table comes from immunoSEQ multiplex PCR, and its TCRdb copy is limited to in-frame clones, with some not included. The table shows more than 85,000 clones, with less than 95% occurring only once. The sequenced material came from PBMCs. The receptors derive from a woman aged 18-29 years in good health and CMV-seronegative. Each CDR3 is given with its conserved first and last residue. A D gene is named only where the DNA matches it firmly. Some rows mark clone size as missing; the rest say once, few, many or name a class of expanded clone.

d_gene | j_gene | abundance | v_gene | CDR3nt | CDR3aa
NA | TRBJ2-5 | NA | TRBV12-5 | TGTGCTAGTGGTTTGTCTTATGGGCAGGGGGAGACCCAGTACTTC | CASGLSYGQGETQYF
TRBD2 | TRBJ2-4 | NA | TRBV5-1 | TGCGCCAGCAGCTCCCAGGTGACTAGCGGGGGGGCCAACATTCAGTACTTC | CASSSQVTSGGANIQYF
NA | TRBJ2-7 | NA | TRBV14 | TGTGCCAGCAGCCAATGGGGGACTTCAAGTTCCTACGAGCAGTACTTC | CASSQWGTSSSYEQYF
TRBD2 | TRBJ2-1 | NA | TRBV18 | TGTGCCAGCTCATCCACTAGCGACAATGAGCAGTTCTTC | CASSSTSDNEQFF
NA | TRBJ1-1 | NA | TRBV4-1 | TGCGCCAGCAGCCAAGGGTTAACAGTCCTCCGAAGTAACACTGAAGCTTTCTTT | CASSQGLTVLRSNTEAFF
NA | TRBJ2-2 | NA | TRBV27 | TGTGCCAGCAGTTTTCGAGCACCCGGGGAGCTGTTTTTT | CASSFRAPGELFF
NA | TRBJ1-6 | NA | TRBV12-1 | TGTGCCAGCAGCCACATCAAAAGGACAGGGAAGAATTCACCCCTCCACTTT | CASSHIKRTGKNSPLHF
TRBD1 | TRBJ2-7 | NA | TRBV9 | TGTGCCAGCAGTTTCGGACAGGGCCTCTCCTACGAGCAGTACTTC | CASSFGQGLSYEQYF
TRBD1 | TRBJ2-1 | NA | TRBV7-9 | TGTGCCAGTTCCGGGACAGGGAATGAGCAGTTCTTC | CASSGTGNEQFF
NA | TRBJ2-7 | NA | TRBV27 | TGTGCCAGCAGTTTTCGCCGGTTCTACGAGCAGTACTTC | CASSFRRFYEQYF
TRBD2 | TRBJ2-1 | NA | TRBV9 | TGTGCCAGCAGCCGGGGAGGGGAGTGGGATGAGCAGTTCTTC | CASSRGGEWDEQFF
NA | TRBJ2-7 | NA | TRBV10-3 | TGTGCCATCAGGGCAGGGGACTACGAGCAGTACTTC | CAIRAGDYEQYF
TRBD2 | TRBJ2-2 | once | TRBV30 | TGTGCCTGCCCCAATCGGGGGGGGGCGTCCACCGGGGAGCTGTTTTTT | CACPNRGGASTGELFF
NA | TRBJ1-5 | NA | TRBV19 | TGTGCCAGTAGTATATCGACAGTGACTTTCAATCAGCCCCAGCATTTT | CASSISTVTFNQPQHF
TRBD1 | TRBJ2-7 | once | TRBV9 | TGTGCCAGCAGCCTCAGGCAGGGGGCGCCCGGCGAGCAGTACTTC | CASSLRQGAPGEQYF
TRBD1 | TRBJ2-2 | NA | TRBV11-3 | TGTGCCAGCAGCCAAAGGGGGCAGGACACCGGGGAGCTGTTTTTT | CASSQRGQDTGELFF
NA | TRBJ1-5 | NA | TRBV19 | TGTGCCAGTAGTATAGTCGGTGGGAGTCAGCCCCAGCATTTT | CASSIVGGSQPQHF
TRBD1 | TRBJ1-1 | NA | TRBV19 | TGTGCCAGTAGTGCCGGACAGGGGATACCCATGAACACTGAAGCTTTCTTT | CASSAGQGIPMNTEAFF
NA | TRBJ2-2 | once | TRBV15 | TGTGCCACCAGCAACGGACGGGGAGAGCACACCGGGGAGCTGTTTTTT | CATSNGRGEHTGELFF
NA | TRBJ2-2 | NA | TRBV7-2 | TGTGCCAGCAGCTTGGGCAGGGGAGACACCGGGGAGCTGTTTTTT | CASSLGRGDTGELFF
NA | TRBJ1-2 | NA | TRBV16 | TGTGCCAGCAGCCAACTACAGGGTTTAGGTGGCTACACCTTC | CASSQLQGLGGYTF
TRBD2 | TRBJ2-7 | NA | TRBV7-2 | TGTGCCAGCAGCTTGTCCCTGGGGGCGGGAGGGCCCTACGAGCAGTACTTC | CASSLSLGAGGPYEQYF